This entry is about one T cell receptor beta chain. Its target is not known. The primer mix had 60 Vbeta and 13 Jbeta primers. Profiling relied on immunoSEQ multiplex PCR, and the TCRdb table lists in-frame clones only, not all of them. The table has roughly 170,000 clones, 80% to 90% seen once. The data derive from a study of cytomegalovirus exposure and HLA in healthy donors. Trimming at V came to 5 bases and at J to 6 bases, leaving 21 bases not matched to a gene. Germline CDR1 SGDLS, CDR2 YYNGEE. The CDR3 extends over 18 amino acids. Points from the study as a whole: Upon later analysis, HLA-associated TCR beta chains proved more clonally expanded than other, equally common chains.

V and J are TRBV9 and TRBJ1-2, with TRBD1 matching 8 bases. This sequence was found in a girl aged 10-17 years in good health and CMV-seropositive. Sequences were obtained from PBMCs. The CDR3 sequence is CASSPLETGGHDPHGYTF. CDR3 nucleotides: TGTGCCAGCAGTCCCTTGGAAACAGGGGGGCACGATCCTCATGGCTACACCTTC. Full variable domain (remainder filled in from reference TRBV9 and TRBJ1-2): DSGVTQTPKHLITATGQRVTLRCSPRSGDLSVYWYQQSLDQGLQFLIQYYNGEERAKGNILERFSAQQFPDLHSELNLSSLELGDSALYFCASSPLETGGHDPHGYTFGSGTRLTVV.